The clone carrying this T cell receptor (beta chain) was seen at least ten times. Its cognate antigen is unknown. This CDR3 is built from 15 residues. This sample stems from a study of blood T cells in healthy people across ages. Regarding the study as a whole: Diversity figures derived from one million T cells were judged to underestimate the true value. Diversity was higher, and naive CD4+ cells more numerous, in long-lived donors than in aged donors.

Then a second PCR, running roughly 7 to 11 cycles, was carried out with a sample-barcoded 5' primer and a J-beta primer mix. TCRdb processed the 5' RACE reads anew with MiXCR; each CDR3 protein has one entry. The repertoire holds roughly 700,000 distinct CDR3 sequences, with 49% as singletons. This clonotype originated in a woman aged 55-70 years in good health. This rearrangement joins TRBV21-1 to TRBJ2-1; TRBD1 was called by the table and not checked on the DNA. TRBV21-1 is given as a pseudogene. Specimen: blood. This CDR3 reads CASSKPGELDNEQFF. The CDR3 DNA is TGTGCCAGCAGCAAACCAGGGGAGTTGGACAATGAGCAGTTCTTC.